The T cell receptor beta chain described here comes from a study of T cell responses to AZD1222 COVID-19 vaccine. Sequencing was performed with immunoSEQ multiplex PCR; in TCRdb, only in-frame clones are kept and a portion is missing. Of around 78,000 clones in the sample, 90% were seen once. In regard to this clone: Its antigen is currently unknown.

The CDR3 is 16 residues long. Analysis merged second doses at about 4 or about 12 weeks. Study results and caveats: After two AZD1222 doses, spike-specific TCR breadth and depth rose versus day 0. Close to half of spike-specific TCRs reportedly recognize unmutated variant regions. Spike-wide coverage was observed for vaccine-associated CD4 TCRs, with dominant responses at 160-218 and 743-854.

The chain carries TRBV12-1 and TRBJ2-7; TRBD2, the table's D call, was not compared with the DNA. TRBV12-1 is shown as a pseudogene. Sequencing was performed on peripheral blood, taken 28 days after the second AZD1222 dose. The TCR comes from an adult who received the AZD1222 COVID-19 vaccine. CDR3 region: CASSPSVELTIYEQYF. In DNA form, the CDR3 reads TGTGCCAGCAGCCCTAGTGTCGAACTCACTATCTACGAGCAGTACTTC.